The 22 T cell receptor beta chains below all came from one sample that was sequenced in a study of T cell repertoires in ileal Crohn's disease. Clones were read by immunoSEQ multiplex PCR, and TCRdb kept only the in-frame ones, dropping some. The data hold fewer than 20,000 clones, with roughly 90% observed a single time. The time point denotes: inflamed ileum from the surgical specimen. The specimen was ileal tissue. Receptor source: an adult with Crohn's disease.

The chain carries TRBV2 and TRBJ1-2, with TRBD1 as a possible D gene (5 bases). The ends were cut back, 3 bases at V and 4 bases at J, with 9 bases in the middle. Germline lookup yields CDR1 SNHLY and CDR2 FYNNEI. CDR3 length equals 13 residues. The DNA for the CDR3 is TGTGCCAGCAGTGAGGGGCGGACCTATGGCTACACCTTC. Residues: CASSEGRTYGYTF.

The sample holds one count of this clone. The chain joins TRBV6-1 to TRBJ1-5, with unresolved D. V shed 6 bases and J shed 7 bases, with 4 bases lying between them. CDR1 is MNHNS and CDR2 is SASEGT in the germline V gene. The CDR3 length is 10 residues. CDR3 DNA: TGTGCCAGCAGCTCCCAGCCCCAGCATTTT. Its protein product is CASSSQPQHF.

CDR3 DNA sequence: TGTGCCAGCAGCCCGGGGAGGGAGTACGAGCAGTACTTC. This translates into CASSPGREYEQYF. This chain links TRBV5-6 with TRBJ2-7; TRBD2 agrees at 7 bases. V lost 4 bases, J lost 4 bases, and 5 bases stayed unmatched. Per germline, CDR1 SGHDT and CDR2 YYEEEE. This CDR3 is 13 amino acids long.

V usage is TRBV19 and J usage is TRBJ2-2, with 9 bases matching TRBD1. This CDR3 is built from 17 residues. After removal of 4 bases from V and 4 bases from J, the junction contained 10 bases not matched to a gene. Germline V gene lookup returns CDR1 LNHDA and CDR2 SQIVND (reference sequence). The CDR3 DNA is TGTGCCAGTAGTAGAGGGACAGGGCGAGTCATCACCGGGGAGCTGTTTTTT. Its translation: CASSRGTGRVITGELFF.

The gene calls are TRBV18 and TRBJ1-6; a possible D gene is TRBD1 (5 bases). The CDR3 length is 15 residues. Germline lookup yields CDR1 KGHSH and CDR2 LQKENI. V gave up 6 bases and J gave up 2 bases, with 11 bases separating them. CDR3 in amino acids: CASSGGYAYNSPLHF. In nucleotides, the CDR3 is TGTGCCAGCTCCGGGGGGTACGCCTATAATTCACCCCTCCACTTT. The full variable domain, rest sourced from reference TRBV18 and TRBJ1-6, is NAGVMQNPRHLVRRRGQEARLRCSPMKGHSHVYWYRQLPEEGLKFMVYLQKENIIDESGMPKERFSAEFPKEGPSILRIQQVVRGDSAAYFCASSGGYAYNSPLHFGNGTRLTVT.

The J gene is TRBJ2-1, the V gene TRBV11-2; possibly TRBD2 for D (6 bases). Germline V lookup: CDR1 SGHAT, CDR2 FQNNGV. The CDR3 covers 11 residues. Between the trimmed V and J ends, which lost 7 bases and 9 bases, there was a span of 10 bases. Here the CDR3 reads CASTSGGEQFF. The CDR3 DNA is TGTGCCAGCACCTCCGGGGGTGAGCAGTTCTTC. The variable domain in full, with the rest retrieved from reference TRBV11-2 and TRBJ2-1, is EAGVAQSPRYKIIEKRQSVAFWCNPISGHATLYWYQQILGQGPKLLIQFQNNGVVDDSQLPKDRFSAERLKGVDSTLKIQPAKLEDSAVYLCASTSGGEQFFGPGTRLTVL.

The chain has TRBV28 and TRBJ1-5; TRBD1 aligns across 10 bases. The CDR3 covers 16 residues. In germline, CDR1 is MDHEN, CDR2 SYDVKM. Losses at the gene ends were 4 bases for V and 2 bases for J; bases not matched to a gene: 5. CDR3 loop: CASSWGTGAGNQPQHF. The CDR3 nucleotides read TGTGCCAGCAGTTGGGGGACAGGGGCGGGCAATCAGCCCCAGCATTTT.

The chain recombines TRBV19 with TRBJ2-3; tentatively, D is TRBD1 or TRBD2 (6 bases each). Per the germline V gene, CDR1 is LNHDA and CDR2 is SQIVND (reference sequence). V lost 8 bases, J lost 0 bases, and 18 bases lay in between. The CDR3 totals 16 residues. This CDR3 is CASSMPRGPSTDTQYF. CDR3 nucleotide sequence: TGTGCCAGTTCGATGCCCCGGGGGCCCAGCACAGATACGCAGTATTTT.

This sequence joins TRBV29-1 and TRBJ2-4; 9 nucleotides match TRBD1. The trim removed 7 bases at V and 1 base at J, leaving 11 bases unmatched. This CDR3 contains 16 residues. Germline values: CDR1 SQVTM, CDR2 ANQGSEA. The CDR3 region is CSAARTGAGAKNIQYF. CDR3 bases: TGCAGCGCTGCCCGGACAGGGGCGGGGGCCAAAAACATTCAGTACTTC.

The DNA for the CDR3 is TGTGCCAGCAGCTTGGATACGGGGGGCTACAATGAGCAGTTCTTC. Encoded protein: CASSLDTGGYNEQFF. V usage is TRBV5-8 and J usage is TRBJ2-1; 7 positions agree with TRBD2. Germline V lookup: CDR1 SGHTS, CDR2 YDEGEE. This CDR3 is built from 15 residues. Trimming cost V 0 bases and J 3 bases; bases outside gene matches: 3.

The rearrangement joins TRBV9 to TRBJ2-3; a weak D match, TRBD1 (6 bases). CDR1 is SGDLS and CDR2 is YYNGEE in the germline V gene. This CDR3 is built from 16 residues. The V and J ends lost 1 base and 2 bases respectively, with 14 bases between them. CDR3 sequence: CASSVTPGQVTDTQYF. DNA for the CDR3: TGTGCCAGCAGCGTAACCCCGGGACAAGTCACAGATACGCAGTATTTT.

A remark on this clone: The junction differs from germline at one of its ends, possibly a read error. The chain combines TRBV7-7 with TRBJ2-7; D unclear. CDR3 length: 13 residues. Germline assignment: CDR1 SSHAT and CDR2 FNYEAQ (reference sequence). The DNA of the CDR3 is TGTGCTAGCAGCCAGGAATCGGGTTCCGAGCAGTACTTC. It translates to CASSQESGSEQYF.

CDR3 DNA: TGTGCCAGCATGCGGGGGGGCACAGATACGCAGTATTTT. It translates to CASMRGGTDTQYF. V is TRBV6-1 and J is TRBJ2-3, with 8 bases aligning to TRBD2. This CDR3 contains 13 residues. V lost 7 bases and J lost 1; bases outside the gene matches: 1. In germline, CDR1 is MNHNS, CDR2 SASEGT.

The chain has TRBV18 and TRBJ2-5, with D uncertain. V lost 0 bases and J lost 3, with 5 bases in between. Germline CDR1 KGHSH, CDR2 LQKENI. The CDR3 consists of 13 residues. The CDR3 nucleotides are TGTGCCAGCTCACCACCAGGTGAAGAGACCCAGTACTTC. Encoded protein: CASSPPGEETQYF.

The chain combines TRBV7-2 with TRBJ2-1; D possibly corresponds to TRBD2 (6 bases). The CDR3 runs to 14 residues. Trimming stripped 3 bases from V and 7 bases from J, with 13 bases between. Germline V gene lookup returns CDR1 SGHTA and CDR2 FQGNSA. The chain's CDR3 is CASSLEGKGNEQFF. In DNA, the CDR3 is TGTGCCAGCAGCTTGGAGGGGAAGGGGAATGAGCAGTTCTTC.

This chain joins TRBV11-3 and TRBJ1-5; D is possibly TRBD1 (5 bases). CDR3 length: 18 amino acids. V was shortened by 6 bases and J by 2 bases, with 23 bases between the two germline ends. CDR1 and CDR2 (germline): SGHNT, YENEEA. CDR3 sequence: CASRQSHRGRDGNQPQHF. The CDR3 nucleotides read TGTGCCAGCAGGCAGAGCCATAGGGGTAGAGATGGCAATCAGCCCCAGCATTTT.

There are a few counts of this clone. J is TRBJ2-5 and V is TRBV6-5; D gene uncertain. Germline lookup yields CDR1 MNHEY and CDR2 SVGAGI. V was pared by 0 bases and J by 2 bases, with 7 bases between. The CDR3 runs 14 residues. The CDR3: CASSYSAGQETQYF. The CDR3 nucleotides are TGTGCCAGCAGTTACTCAGCAGGACAAGAGACCCAGTACTTC.

CDR3 loop: CASSFNRGREDTEAFF. As DNA, the CDR3 is TGTGCCAGCAGCTTCAACAGGGGGCGAGAGGACACTGAAGCTTTCTTT. The genes are TRBV11-1 and TRBJ1-1; 9 bases match TRBD1. The V gene end was trimmed by 3 bases and the J gene end by 3 bases; junction bases not matched to a gene: 8. Germline V gives CDR1 SGHAT, CDR2 FQDESV (reference sequence). CDR3 size: 16 residues.

The rearrangement joins TRBV5-1 to TRBJ1-1, with unresolved D. The CDR3 spans 16 residues. Trimming removed 0 bases from V and 5 bases from J, with 17 bases in between. The V gene's germline CDR1 is SGHRS and CDR2 YFSETQ. In DNA form, the CDR3 reads TGCGCCAGCAGCTTGGTCGCCGGGAGAGGGAAAACTGAAGCTTTCTTT. The encoded protein is CASSLVAGRGKTEAFF.

This clone was counted once. The chain recombines TRBV18 with TRBJ1-1, with 9 bases matching TRBD1. CDR1 is KGHSH and CDR2 is LQKENI in the germline V gene. Trimming removed 3 bases from V and 3 bases from J; junction bases left unmatched: 8. The CDR3 contains 16 residues. The CDR3 nucleotides are TGTGCCAGCTCACCGAATTCGGGACAGGGTTACACTGAAGCTTTCTTT. Translation: CASSPNSGQGYTEAFF.

This chain joins TRBV19 and TRBJ1-2; 7 bases fit TRBD1. The germline CDR1 and CDR2 sequences are LNHDA and SQIVND (reference sequence). The trim removed 3 bases at V and 0 bases at J, leaving 4 bases unmatched. There are 15 residues in the CDR3. The CDR3 loop is CASSMGTVTNYGYTF. The CDR3 DNA reads as TGTGCCAGTAGTATGGGGACAGTTACTAACTATGGCTACACCTTC.

This sequence joins TRBV30 and TRBJ1-1, with D maybe TRBD1 (6 bases). The CDR3 spans 11 residues. V gave up 2 bases and J gave up 8 bases, with 9 bases separating them. Germline loops: CDR1 GTSNPN, CDR2 SVGIG (reference sequence). CDR3 amino acids: CAWSPTGEAFF. DNA of the CDR3: TGTGCCTGGAGTCCTACAGGGGAAGCTTTCTTT. Drawing the rest from reference TRBV30 and TRBJ1-1, the complete variable domain is SQTIHQWPATLVQPVGSPLSLECTVEGTSNPNLYWYRQAAGRGLQLLFYSVGIGQISSEVPQNLSASRPQDRQFILSSKKLLLSDSGFYLCAWSPTGEAFFGQGTRLTVV.